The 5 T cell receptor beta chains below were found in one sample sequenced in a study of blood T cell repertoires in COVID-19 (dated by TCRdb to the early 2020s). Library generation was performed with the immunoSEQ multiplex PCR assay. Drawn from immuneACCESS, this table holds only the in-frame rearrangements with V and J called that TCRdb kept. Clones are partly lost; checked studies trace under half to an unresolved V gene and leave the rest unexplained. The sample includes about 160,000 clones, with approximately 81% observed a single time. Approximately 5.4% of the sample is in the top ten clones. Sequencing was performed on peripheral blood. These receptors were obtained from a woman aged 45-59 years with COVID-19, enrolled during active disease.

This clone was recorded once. CDR3 sequence: CASSLPGQGTGELFF. The CDR3 DNA reads as TGTGCCAGCAGCCTTCCGGGACAGGGGACCGGGGAGCTGTTTTTT. This chain connects TRBV3-1 (or the pseudogene TRBV3-2) to TRBJ2-2; TRBD1 agrees at 10 bases. Germline loops: CDR1 LGHDT, CDR2 YNNKEL (reference sequence). This CDR3 has 15 residues. J lost 5 bases, V lost 4 bases, and 4 bases had no gene match.

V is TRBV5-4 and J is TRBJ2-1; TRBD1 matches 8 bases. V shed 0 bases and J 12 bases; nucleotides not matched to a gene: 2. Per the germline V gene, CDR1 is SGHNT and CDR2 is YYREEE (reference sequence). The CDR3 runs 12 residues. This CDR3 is CASSLDGQGQFF. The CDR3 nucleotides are TGTGCCAGCAGCTTGGATGGACAGGGGCAGTTCTTC.

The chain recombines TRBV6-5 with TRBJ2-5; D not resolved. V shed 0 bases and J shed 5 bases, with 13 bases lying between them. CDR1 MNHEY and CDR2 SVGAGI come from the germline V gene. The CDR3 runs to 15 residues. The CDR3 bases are TGTGCCAGCAGTTACTCCTCAGGAAATTCGGAGACCCAGTACTTC. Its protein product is CASSYSSGNSETQYF.

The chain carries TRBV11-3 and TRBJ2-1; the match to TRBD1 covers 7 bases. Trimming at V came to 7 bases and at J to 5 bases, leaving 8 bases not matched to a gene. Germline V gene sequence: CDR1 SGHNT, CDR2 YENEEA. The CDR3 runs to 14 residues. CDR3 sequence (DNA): TGTGCCAGCAACCAGGACAGGACAGACAATGAGCAGTTCTTC. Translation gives CASNQDRTDNEQFF. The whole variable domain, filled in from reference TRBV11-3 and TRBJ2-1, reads EAGVVQSPRYKIIEKKQPVAFWCNPISGHNTLYWYLQNLGQGPELLIRYENEEAVDDSQLPKDRFSAERLKGVDSTLKIQPAELGDSAVYLCASNQDRTDNEQFFGPGTRLTVL.

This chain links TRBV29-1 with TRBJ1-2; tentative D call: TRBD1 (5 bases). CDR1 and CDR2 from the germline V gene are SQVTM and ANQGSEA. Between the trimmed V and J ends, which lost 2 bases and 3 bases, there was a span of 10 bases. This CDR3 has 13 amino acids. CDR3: CSVEPRQYYGYTF. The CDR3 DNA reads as TGCAGCGTTGAACCCCGACAGTACTATGGCTACACCTTC.